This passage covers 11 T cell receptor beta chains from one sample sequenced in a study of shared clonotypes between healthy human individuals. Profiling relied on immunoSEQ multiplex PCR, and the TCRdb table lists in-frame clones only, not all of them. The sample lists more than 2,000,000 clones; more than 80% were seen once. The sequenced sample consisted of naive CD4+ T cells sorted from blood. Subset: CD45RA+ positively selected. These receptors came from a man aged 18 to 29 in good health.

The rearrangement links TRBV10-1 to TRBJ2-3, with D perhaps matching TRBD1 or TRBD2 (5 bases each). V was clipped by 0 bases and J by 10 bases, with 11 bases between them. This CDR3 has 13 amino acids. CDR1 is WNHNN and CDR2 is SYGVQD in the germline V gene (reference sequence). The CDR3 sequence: CASSESFGGAQYF. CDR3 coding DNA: TGCGCCAGCAGTGAGTCCTTTGGGGGTGCGCAGTATTTT.

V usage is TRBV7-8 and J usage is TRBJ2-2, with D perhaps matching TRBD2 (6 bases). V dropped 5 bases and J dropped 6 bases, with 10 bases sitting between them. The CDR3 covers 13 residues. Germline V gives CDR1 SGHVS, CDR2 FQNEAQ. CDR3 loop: CASSHGTPGELFF. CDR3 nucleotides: TGTGCCAGCAGCCACGGGACTCCCGGGGAGCTGTTTTTT.

CDR3 loop: CASRDLGTGWRMGNTEAFF. The CDR3 DNA reads TGCGCCAGCAGGGATCTTGGGACAGGGTGGCGGATGGGGAACACTGAAGCTTTCTTT. The chain links TRBV23-1 to TRBJ1-1; 9 bases align to TRBD1. TRBV23-1 is given ORF status, its function remaining uncertain. CDR3 length equals 19 residues. Trimming at V came to 6 bases and at J to 1 base, leaving 18 bases not matched to a gene.

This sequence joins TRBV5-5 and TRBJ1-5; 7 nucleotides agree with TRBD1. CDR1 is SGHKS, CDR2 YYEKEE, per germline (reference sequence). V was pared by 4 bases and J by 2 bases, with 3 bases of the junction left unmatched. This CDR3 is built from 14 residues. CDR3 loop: CASSPGTGNQPQHF. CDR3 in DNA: TGTGCCAGCAGCCCGGGGACAGGCAATCAGCCCCAGCATTTT. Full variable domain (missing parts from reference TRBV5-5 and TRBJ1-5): DAGVTQSPTHLIKTRGQQVTLRCSPISGHKSVSWYQQVLGQGPQFIFQYYEKEERGRGNFPDRFSARQFPNYSSELNVNALLLGDSALYLCASSPGTGNQPQHFGDGTRLSIL.

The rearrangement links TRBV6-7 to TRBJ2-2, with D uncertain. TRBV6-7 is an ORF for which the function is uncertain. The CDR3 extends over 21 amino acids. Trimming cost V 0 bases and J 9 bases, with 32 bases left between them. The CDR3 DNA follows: TGTGCCAGCAGTTACTCGACGTGGGGTGTTGAAGGTGGCGAAAACCCCCGGGAGCTGTTTTTT. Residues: CASSYSTWGVEGGENPRELFF.

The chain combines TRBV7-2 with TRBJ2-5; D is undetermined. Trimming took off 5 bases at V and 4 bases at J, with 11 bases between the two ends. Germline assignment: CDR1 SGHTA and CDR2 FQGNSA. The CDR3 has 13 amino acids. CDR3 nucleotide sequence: TGTGCCAGCAGCGAATTTCCCTCAGAGACCCAGTACTTC. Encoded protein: CASSEFPSETQYF.

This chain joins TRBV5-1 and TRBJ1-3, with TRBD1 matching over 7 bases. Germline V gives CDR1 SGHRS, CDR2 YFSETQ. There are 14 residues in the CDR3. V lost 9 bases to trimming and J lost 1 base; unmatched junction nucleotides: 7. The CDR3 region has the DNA TGCGCCACCGCGACGGGACAGTCTGGAAACACCATATATTTT. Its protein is CATATGQSGNTIYF.

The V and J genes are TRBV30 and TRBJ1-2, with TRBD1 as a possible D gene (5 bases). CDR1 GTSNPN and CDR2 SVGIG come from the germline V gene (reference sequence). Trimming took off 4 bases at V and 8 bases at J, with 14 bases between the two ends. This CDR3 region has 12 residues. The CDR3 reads CAWTQGTEGYTF. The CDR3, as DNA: TGTGCCTGGACCCAAGGGACGGAAGGCTACACCTTC.

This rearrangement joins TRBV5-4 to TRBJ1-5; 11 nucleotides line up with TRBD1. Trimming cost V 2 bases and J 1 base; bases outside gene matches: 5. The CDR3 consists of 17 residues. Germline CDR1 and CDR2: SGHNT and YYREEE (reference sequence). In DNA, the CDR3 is TGTGCCAGCAGCTTTGGGACAGGGGGAGTAAGCAATCAGCCCCAGCATTTT. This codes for CASSFGTGGVSNQPQHF.

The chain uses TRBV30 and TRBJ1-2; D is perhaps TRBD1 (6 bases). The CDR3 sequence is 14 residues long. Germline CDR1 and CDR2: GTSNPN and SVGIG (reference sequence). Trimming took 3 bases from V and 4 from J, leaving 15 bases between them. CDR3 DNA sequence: TGTGCCTGGAGGGGGAGGGGGGTTAGCTATGGCTACACCTTC. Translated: CAWRGRGVSYGYTF.

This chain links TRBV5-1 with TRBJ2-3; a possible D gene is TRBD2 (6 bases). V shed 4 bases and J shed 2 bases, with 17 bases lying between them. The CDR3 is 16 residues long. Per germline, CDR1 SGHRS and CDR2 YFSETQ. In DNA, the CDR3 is TGCGCCAGCAGCCCCCCCGCGGGGAGGAACACAGATACGCAGTATTTT. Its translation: CASSPPAGRNTDTQYF.